The present entry profiles one T cell receptor (beta chain) with its context. Its antigen is currently unknown. The sample originates from a study of T cells after yellow fever vaccination. Points from the study as a whole: Weaker, the secondary response peaked sooner, at day 5 versus 15. Some clonotypes, a small share, were shared between CD4 and CD8 compartments.

TCRdb processed the 5' RACE reads anew with MiXCR; each CDR3 protein has one entry. The profile covers 250,000 to 350,000 distinct CDR3 sequences, with roughly 7% appearing a single time and over 15% taken by the ten largest. The CDR3 contains 14 residues. V trimming: 5 bases; J trimming: 7 bases; junction bases outside the gene matches: 6. The germline gives CDR1 SNHLY, CDR2 FYNNEI. Source: PBMCs, taken approximately 47 days after the first yellow fever vaccination. This chain links TRBV2 with TRBJ2-3, with TRBD2 matching 10 bases. This TCR was recovered from a young man who received the YFV17D yellow fever vaccine. CDR3 bases: TGTGCCAGCAGTTTAGCGGGGGGCTTAAATACGCAGTATTTT. Its translation: CASSLAGGLNTQYF.